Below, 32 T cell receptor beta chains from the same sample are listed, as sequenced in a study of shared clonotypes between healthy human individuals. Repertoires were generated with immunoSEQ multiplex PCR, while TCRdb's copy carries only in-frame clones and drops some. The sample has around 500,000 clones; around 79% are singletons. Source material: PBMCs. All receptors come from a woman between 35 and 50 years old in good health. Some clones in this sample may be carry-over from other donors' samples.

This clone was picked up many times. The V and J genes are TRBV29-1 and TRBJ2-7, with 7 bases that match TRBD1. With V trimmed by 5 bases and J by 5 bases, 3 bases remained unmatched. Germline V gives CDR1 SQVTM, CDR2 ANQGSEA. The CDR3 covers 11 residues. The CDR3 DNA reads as TGCAGCGTTAACAGGGGCCACGAGCAGTACTTC. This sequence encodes CSVNRGHEQYF.

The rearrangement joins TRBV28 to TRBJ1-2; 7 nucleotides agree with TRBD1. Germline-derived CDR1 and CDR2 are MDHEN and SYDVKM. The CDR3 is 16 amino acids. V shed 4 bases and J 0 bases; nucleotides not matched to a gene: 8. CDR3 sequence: CASSSPGQYPNYGYTF. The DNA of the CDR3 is TGTGCCAGCAGTTCCCCGGGACAGTACCCTAACTATGGCTACACCTTC.

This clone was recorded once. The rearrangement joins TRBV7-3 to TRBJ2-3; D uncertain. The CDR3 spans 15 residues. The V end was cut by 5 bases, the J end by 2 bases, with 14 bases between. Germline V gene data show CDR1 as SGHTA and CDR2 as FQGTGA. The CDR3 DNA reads TGTGCCAGCAGCGCCCTGTTGGGTGACACAGATACGCAGTATTTT. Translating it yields CASSALLGDTDTQYF.

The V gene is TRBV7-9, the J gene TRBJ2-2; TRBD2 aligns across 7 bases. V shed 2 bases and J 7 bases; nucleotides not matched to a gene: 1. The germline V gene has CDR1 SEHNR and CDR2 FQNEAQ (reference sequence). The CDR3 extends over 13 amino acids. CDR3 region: CASSLLADGELFF. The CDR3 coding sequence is TGTGCCAGCAGCTTACTAGCGGACGGGGAGCTGTTTTTT.

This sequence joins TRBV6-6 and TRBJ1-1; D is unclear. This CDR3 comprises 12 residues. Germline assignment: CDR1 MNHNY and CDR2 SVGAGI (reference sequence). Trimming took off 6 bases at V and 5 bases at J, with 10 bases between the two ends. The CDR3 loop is CASRPESTEAFF. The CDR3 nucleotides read TGTGCCAGCAGACCAGAAAGTACTGAAGCTTTCTTT.

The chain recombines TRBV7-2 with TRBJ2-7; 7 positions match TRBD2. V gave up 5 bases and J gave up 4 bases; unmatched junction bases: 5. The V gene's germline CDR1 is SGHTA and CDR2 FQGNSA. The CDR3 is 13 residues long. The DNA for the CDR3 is TGTGCCAGCAGCCGACTAGCCCGTTACGAGCAGTACTTC. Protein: CASSRLARYEQYF.

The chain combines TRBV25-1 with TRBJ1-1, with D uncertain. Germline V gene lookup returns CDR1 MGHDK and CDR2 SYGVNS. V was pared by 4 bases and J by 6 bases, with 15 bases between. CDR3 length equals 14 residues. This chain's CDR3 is CASSGSLGWPEAFF. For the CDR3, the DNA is TGTGCCAGCAGTGGCTCACTGGGTTGGCCTGAAGCTTTCTTT. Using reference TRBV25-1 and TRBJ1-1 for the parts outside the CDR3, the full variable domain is EADIYQTPRYLVIGTGKKITLECSQTMGHDKMYWYQQDPGMELHLIHYSYGVNSTEKGDLSSESTVSRIRTEHFPLTLESARPSHTSQYLCASSGSLGWPEAFFGQGTRLTVV.

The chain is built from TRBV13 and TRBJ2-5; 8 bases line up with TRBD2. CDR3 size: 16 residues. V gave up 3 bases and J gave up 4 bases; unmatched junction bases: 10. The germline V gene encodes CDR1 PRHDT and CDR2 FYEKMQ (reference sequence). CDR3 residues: CASSFHSTAGGETQYF. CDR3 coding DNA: TGTGCCAGCAGCTTCCATTCTACGGCGGGGGGAGAGACCCAGTACTTC.

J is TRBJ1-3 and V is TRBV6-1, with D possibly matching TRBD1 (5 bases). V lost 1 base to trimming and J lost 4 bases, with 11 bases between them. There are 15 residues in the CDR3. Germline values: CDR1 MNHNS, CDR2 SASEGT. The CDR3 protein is CASSEGGTNGNTIYF. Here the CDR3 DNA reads TGTGCCAGCAGTGAAGGGGGGACGAACGGAAACACCATATATTTT.

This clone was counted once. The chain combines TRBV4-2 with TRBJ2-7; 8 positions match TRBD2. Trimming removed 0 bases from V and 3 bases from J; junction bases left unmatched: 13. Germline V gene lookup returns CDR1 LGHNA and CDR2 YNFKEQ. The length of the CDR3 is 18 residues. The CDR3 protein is CASSQEGRGIAGNYEQYF. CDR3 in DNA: TGTGCCAGCAGCCAAGAAGGGCGTGGGATAGCGGGAAACTACGAGCAGTACTTC.

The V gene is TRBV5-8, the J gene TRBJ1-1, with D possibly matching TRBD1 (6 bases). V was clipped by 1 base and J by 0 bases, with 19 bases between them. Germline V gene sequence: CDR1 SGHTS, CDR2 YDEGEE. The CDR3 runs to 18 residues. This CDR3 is CASSLKSAGDLLNTEAFF. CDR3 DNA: TGTGCCAGCAGCTTGAAGTCGGCAGGGGATCTCCTGAACACTGAAGCTTTCTTT.

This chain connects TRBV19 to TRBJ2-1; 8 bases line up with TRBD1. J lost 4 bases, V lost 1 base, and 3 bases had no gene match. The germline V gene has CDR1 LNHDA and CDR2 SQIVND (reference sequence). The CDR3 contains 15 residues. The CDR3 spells CASSIAQGAYNEQFF. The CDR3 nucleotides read TGTGCCAGTAGTATAGCCCAGGGGGCGTACAATGAGCAGTTCTTC.

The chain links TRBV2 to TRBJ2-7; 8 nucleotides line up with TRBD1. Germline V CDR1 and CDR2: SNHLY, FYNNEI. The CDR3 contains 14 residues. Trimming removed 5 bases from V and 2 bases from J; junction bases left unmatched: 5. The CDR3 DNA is TGTGCCAGCAGTCCCTGGACAGGGACCTACGAGCAGTACTTC. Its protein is CASSPWTGTYEQYF.

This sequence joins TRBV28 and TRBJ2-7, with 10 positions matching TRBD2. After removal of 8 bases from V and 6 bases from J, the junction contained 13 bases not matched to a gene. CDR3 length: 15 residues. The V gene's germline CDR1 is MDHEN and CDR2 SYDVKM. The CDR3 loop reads CASQTSLAGASEQYF. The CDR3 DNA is TGTGCCAGCCAAACCAGTCTAGCGGGAGCGTCCGAGCAGTACTTC.

CDR3 in DNA: TGTGCCAGCAGTTTCGCTGGGCGAAACATTCAGTACTTC. Translation gives CASSFAGRNIQYF. The chain recombines TRBV28 with TRBJ2-4; unclear D gene. The V and J ends lost 3 bases and 6 bases respectively, with 9 bases between them. The CDR3 contains 13 residues. Per germline, CDR1 MDHEN and CDR2 SYDVKM.

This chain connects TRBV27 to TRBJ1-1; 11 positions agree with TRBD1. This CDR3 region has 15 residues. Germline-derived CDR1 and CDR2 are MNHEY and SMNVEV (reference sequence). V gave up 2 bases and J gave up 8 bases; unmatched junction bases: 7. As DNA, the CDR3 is TGTGCCAGCAGTTTACAGTGGGACAGGGGGGTCGAAGCTTTCTTT. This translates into CASSLQWDRGVEAFF.

CDR3 amino acids: CASTPTDYANYGYTF. Written as DNA, the CDR3 is TGTGCCAGCACCCCGACAGACTATGCTAACTATGGCTACACCTTC. V and J are TRBV6-5 and TRBJ1-2; D might be TRBD1 (5 bases). Germline V CDR1 and CDR2: MNHEY, SVGAGI. The CDR3 contains 15 residues. Between the trimmed V and J ends, which lost 7 bases and 0 bases, there was a span of 15 bases.

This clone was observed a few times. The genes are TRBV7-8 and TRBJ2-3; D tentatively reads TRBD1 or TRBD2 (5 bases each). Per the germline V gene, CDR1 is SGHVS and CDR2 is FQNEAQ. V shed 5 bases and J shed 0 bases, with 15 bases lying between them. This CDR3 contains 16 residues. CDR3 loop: CASSVGTLSSTDTQYF. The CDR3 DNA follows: TGTGCCAGCAGCGTCGGGACCCTTTCCAGCACAGATACGCAGTATTTT.

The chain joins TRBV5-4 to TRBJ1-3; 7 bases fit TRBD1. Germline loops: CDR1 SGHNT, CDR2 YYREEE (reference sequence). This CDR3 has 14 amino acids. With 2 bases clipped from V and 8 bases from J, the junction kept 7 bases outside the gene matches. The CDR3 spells CASSLVGQIHTIYF. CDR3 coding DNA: TGTGCCAGCAGCTTAGTGGGACAGATACACACCATATATTTT.

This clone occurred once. The CDR3, as DNA: TGTGCCAGCAGTTTAGCGTCGACACCCGATCAGCCCCAGCATTTT. Protein sequence: CASSLASTPDQPQHF. The chain links TRBV27 to TRBJ1-5, with D unresolved. Germline CDR1 reads MNHEY; CDR2 reads SMNVEV (reference sequence). The germline V and J ends were trimmed by 2 bases and 5 bases, with 13 bases remaining between them. This CDR3 has 15 amino acids.

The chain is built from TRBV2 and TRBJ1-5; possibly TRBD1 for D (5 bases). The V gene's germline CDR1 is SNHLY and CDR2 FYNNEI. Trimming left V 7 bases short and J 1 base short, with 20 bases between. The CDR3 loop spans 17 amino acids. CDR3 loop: CASTGGQARVSNQPQHF. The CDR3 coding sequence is TGTGCCAGCACAGGAGGCCAGGCCAGGGTCAGCAATCAGCCCCAGCATTTT.

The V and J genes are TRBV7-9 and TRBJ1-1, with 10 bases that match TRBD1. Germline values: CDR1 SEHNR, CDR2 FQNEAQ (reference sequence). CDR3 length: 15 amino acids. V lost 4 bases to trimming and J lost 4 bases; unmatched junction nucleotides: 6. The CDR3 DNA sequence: TGTGCCAGCAGCTCCCCCGGACAGGGGGGCACTGAAGCTTTCTTT. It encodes CASSSPGQGGTEAFF.

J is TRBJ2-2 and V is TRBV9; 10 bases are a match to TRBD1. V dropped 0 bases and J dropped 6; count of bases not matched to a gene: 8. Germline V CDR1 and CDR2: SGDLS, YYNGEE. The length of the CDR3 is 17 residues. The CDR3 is CASSVDRGTGVAGELFF. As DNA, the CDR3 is TGTGCCAGCAGCGTAGATCGGGGGACAGGGGTCGCCGGGGAGCTGTTTTTT.

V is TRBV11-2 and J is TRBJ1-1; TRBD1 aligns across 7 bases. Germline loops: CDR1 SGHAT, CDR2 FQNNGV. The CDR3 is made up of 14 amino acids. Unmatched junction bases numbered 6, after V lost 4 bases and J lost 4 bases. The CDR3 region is CASSSPRGLTEAFF. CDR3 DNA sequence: TGTGCCAGCAGCTCCCCAAGGGGGCTCACTGAAGCTTTCTTT.

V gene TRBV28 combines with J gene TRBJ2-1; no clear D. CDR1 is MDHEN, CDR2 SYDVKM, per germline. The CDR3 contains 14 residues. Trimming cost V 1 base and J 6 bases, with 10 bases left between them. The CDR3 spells CASSLSSGSNEQFF. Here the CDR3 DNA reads TGTGCCAGCAGTTTATCCTCGGGTAGCAATGAGCAGTTCTTC.

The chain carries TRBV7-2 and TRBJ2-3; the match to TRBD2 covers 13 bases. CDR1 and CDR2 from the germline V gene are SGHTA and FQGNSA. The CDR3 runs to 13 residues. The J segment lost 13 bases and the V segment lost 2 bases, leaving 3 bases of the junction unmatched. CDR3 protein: CASSLQGLAGKYF. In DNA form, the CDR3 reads TGTGCCAGCAGCTTACAGGGACTAGCGGGGAAGTATTTT.

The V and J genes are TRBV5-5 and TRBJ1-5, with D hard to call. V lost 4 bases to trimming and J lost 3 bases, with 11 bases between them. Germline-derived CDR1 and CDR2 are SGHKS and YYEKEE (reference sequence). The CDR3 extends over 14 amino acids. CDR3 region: CASSPGGYNQPQHF. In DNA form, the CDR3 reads TGTGCCAGCAGCCCGGGAGGATACAATCAGCCCCAGCATTTT. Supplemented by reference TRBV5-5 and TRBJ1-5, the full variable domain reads DAGVTQSPTHLIKTRGQQVTLRCSPISGHKSVSWYQQVLGQGPQFIFQYYEKEERGRGNFPDRFSARQFPNYSSELNVNALLLGDSALYLCASSPGGYNQPQHFGDGTRLSIL.

The CDR3 nucleotides are TGTGCCAGCACCCGGGATGGGGTGAACACTGAAGCTTTCTTT. It specifies CASTRDGVNTEAFF. J is TRBJ1-1 and V is TRBV28; D remains unclear. This CDR3 region has 14 residues. Trimming removed 7 bases at V and 0 bases at J, with 12 bases between. From germline, CDR1 is MDHEN and CDR2 SYDVKM.

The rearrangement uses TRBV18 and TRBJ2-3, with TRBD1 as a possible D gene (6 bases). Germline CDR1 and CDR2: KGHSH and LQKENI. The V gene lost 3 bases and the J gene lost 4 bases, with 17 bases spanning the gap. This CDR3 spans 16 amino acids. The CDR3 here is CASSPEQGGVADTQYF. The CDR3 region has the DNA TGTGCCAGCTCACCGGAACAGGGTGGTGTAGCAGATACGCAGTATTTT.

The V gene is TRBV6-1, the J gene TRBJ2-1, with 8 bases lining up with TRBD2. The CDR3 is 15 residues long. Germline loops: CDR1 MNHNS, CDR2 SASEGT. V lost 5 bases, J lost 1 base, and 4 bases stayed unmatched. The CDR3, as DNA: TGTGCCAGCAGTAGTAGCGGGAAATCCTACAATGAGCAGTTCTTC. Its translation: CASSSSGKSYNEQFF.

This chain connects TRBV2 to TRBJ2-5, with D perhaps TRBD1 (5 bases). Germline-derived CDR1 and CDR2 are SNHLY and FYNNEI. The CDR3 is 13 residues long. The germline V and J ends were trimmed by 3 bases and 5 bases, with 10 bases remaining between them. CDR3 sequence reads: CASSDNTGETQYF. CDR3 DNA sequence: TGTGCCAGCAGTGACAATACAGGCGAGACCCAGTACTTC.

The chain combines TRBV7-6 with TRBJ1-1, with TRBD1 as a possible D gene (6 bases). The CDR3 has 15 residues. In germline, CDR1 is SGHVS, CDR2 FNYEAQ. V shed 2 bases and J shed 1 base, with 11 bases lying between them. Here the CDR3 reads CASSLIDRPNTEAFF. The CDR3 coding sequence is TGTGCCAGCAGCTTAATAGACAGGCCGAACACTGAAGCTTTCTTT.